This T cell receptor beta chain originates from a study of shared clonotypes between healthy human individuals. Study-level results: Sampling covered nothing but blood. Tissue TCR repertoires likely differ from those found in blood. Measured sharing among donors was expected to vary with sequencing depth.

Measured with immunoSEQ multiplex PCR; TCRdb has only the in-frame clones, and not every one. There are 500,000 to 700,000 clones in the sample; about 95% occur only once, and approximately 0.11% lies in the top ten. This CDR3 comprises 15 residues. Trimming stripped 8 bases from V and 4 bases from J, with 21 bases between. The V gene's germline CDR1 is MNHEY and CDR2 SMNVEV (reference sequence). As defined, naive CD8 cells were CD45RO-negative and positively selected for CCR7, with terminally differentiated effector memory CD45RA+ cells excluded. As for this clone: What it binds is not known.

The source is a woman under 40 in good health. The V gene is TRBV27, the J gene TRBJ2-7, with a weak D call TRBD2 (6 bases). Material for sequencing was naive CD8+ T cells sorted from blood. The CDR3 DNA follows: TGTGCCAGCCGCGGGGCACCCTCATCTAGATACGAGCAGTACTTC. Its translation is CASRGAPSSRYEQYF.